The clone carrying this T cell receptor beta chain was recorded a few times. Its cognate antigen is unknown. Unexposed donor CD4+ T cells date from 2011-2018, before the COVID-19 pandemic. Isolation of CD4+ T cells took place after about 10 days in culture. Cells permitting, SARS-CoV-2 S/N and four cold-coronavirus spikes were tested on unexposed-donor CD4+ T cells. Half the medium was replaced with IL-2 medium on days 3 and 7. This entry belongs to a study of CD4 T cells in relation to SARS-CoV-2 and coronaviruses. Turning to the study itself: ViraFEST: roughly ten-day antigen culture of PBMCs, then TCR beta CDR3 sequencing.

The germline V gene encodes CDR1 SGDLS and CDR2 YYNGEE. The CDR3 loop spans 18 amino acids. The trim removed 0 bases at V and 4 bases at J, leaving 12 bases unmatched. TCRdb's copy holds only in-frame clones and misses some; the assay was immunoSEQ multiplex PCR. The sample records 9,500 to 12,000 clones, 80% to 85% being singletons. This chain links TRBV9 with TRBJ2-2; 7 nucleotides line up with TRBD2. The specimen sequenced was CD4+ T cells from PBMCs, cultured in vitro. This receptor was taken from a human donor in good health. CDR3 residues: CASSVGALGTTLTGELFF. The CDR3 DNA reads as TGTGCCAGCAGCGTAGGGGCCCTCGGGACTACCCTCACCGGGGAGCTGTTTTTT.